This TCR beta chain originates from a study of T cells in narcolepsy. Study summary: Enrolled donors included narcolepsy type 1 or type 2 patients and healthy controls. Study-level findings and limits: Same-patient CSF and blood CD4+ T cell clonotypes included HCRT-specific and TRIB2-specific autoreactive ones.

Data came from immunoSEQ multiplex PCR; TCRdb stores just in-frame clones and leaves some out. The data contain 30,000 to 35,000 clones, 82% of them singletons. Per germline, CDR1 SNHLY and CDR2 FYNNEI. CDR3 length: 13 amino acids. V was pared by 6 bases and J by 2 bases, with 8 bases between. In regard to this clone: Its antigen is currently unknown.

This receptor was taken from a human donor with narcolepsy. The chain employs TRBV2 and TRBJ1-5, with D possibly being TRBD1 (5 bases). Material for sequencing was CD45RA- memory CD4+ T cells from PBMCs. CDR3 region: CASRGGGNQPQHF. CDR3 nucleotides: TGTGCCAGCAGGGGAGGGGGCAATCAGCCCCAGCATTTT. Filled out from reference TRBV2 and TRBJ1-5, the complete variable domain reads EPEVTQTPSHQVTQMGQEVILRCVPISNHLYFYWYRQILGQKVEFLVSFYNNEISEKSEIFDDQFSVERPDGSNFTLKIRSTKLEDSAMYFCASRGGGNQPQHFGDGTRLSIL.